Included here is one T cell receptor beta chain sequence, with context. Trimming removed 2 bases from V and 6 bases from J; junction bases left unmatched: 6. This CDR3 is built from 14 residues. Per the germline V gene, CDR1 is MNHNS and CDR2 is SASEGT. These data are taken from a study of blood T cell repertoires in COVID-19. Using immunoSEQ multiplex PCR, the repertoire was profiled, and TCRdb retains in-frame clones only, with some absent. The table shows about 150,000 clones, with 76% occurring only once. The material sequenced was peripheral blood. The chain uses TRBV6-1 and TRBJ2-7; TRBD2 matches 8 bases. This TCR came from a woman older than 75 with acute or convalescent COVID-19. CDR3 in DNA: TGTGCCAGCAGTGAATCGGGAGGGCCTAGCGAGCAGTACTTC. Its translation is CASSESGGPSEQYF.